Here is one T cell receptor beta chain with its context. The entry originates in a study of response to subunit inactivated influenza vaccine. TCRdb re-analysed the RT-PCR reads in MiXCR, keeping a single row per CDR3 protein. The repertoire consists of under 850,000 distinct CDR3 sequences, with less than 20% occurring once and the leading ten covering approximately 10%. Sequences were derived from PBMCs from blood, sampled more than 4 days after vaccination. This receptor was identified in a man in his fifties who received an inactivated influenza vaccine.

CDR3 residues: CASSILAGTAYGYTF. The CDR3 coding sequence is TGTGCCAGCAGCATCCTAGCCGGGACGGCCTATGGCTACACCTTC. The V and J genes are TRBV7-9 and TRBJ1-2; maybe TRBD1 (5 bases). The CDR3 has 15 amino acids. Germline V gives CDR1 SEHNR, CDR2 FQNEAQ (reference sequence). The V end lost 5 bases, the J end lost 4 bases, and 17 bases lay between the germline ends.